Listed below are T cell receptor beta chains from one sample, sequenced in a study of T-cell memory formation after mild COVID-19. TCRdb re-analysed the 5' RACE reads in MiXCR, keeping a single row per CDR3 protein. The data show about 200,000 distinct CDR3 sequences, more than 8% seen once. Sample: PBMCs or a T cell subset sorted from them (not recorded which). All receptors derive from a man younger than 30 who had mild COVID-19 (a few samples of this study predate the infection). Cell type and time point are not known. CDR3s include the opening cysteine and the closing phenylalanine or tryptophan. A D gene is named only where the DNA matches it firmly. Clone size is given for some rows only: seen once, a few or many times, or a class if the clone is expanded.

clone_size: few; v_call: TRBV5-1; j_call: TRBJ2-5; d_call: NA; cdr3_aa: CASSYLTTDQETQYF; cdr3_nt: TGCGCCAGCAGCTACCTCACTACCGACCAAGAGACCCAGTACTTC
clone_size: few; v_call: TRBV4-1; j_call: TRBJ2-6; d_call: NA; cdr3_aa: CASSRDTPGGANVLTF; cdr3_nt: TGCGCCAGCAGCCGAGACACACCTGGTGGGGCCAACGTCCTGACTTTC
clone_size: few; v_call: TRBV7-8; j_call: TRBJ1-1; d_call: TRBD1; cdr3_aa: CASSWSDYRGTEAFF; cdr3_nt: TGTGCCAGCAGCTGGAGCGATTACAGGGGCACTGAAGCTTTCTTT
clone_size: many; v_call: TRBV28; j_call: TRBJ2-3; d_call: NA; cdr3_aa: CASSFRVDTQYF; cdr3_nt: TGTGCCAGCAGTTTTAGGGTAGATACGCAGTATTTT
clone_size: NA; v_call: TRBV14; j_call: TRBJ2-1; d_call: NA; cdr3_aa: CASSRLGGPYNEQFF; cdr3_nt: TGTGCCAGCAGTCGCCTGGGGGGCCCCTACAATGAGCAGTTCTTC
clone_size: NA; v_call: TRBV5-4; j_call: TRBJ2-2; d_call: NA; cdr3_aa: CASSPRGGDTGELFF; cdr3_nt: TGTGCCAGCAGCCCCCGGGGCGGGGACACCGGGGAGCTGTTTTTT
clone_size: many; v_call: TRBV12-3/TRBV12-4; j_call: TRBJ2-2; d_call: NA; cdr3_aa: CASSPGPRGELFF; cdr3_nt: TGTGCCAGCAGCCCGGGACCACGGGGGGAGCTGTTTTTT
clone_size: few; v_call: TRBV28; j_call: TRBJ1-6; d_call: NA; cdr3_aa: CASSFLGGPNSPLHF; cdr3_nt: TGTGCCAGCAGTTTCTTGGGGGGCCCTAATTCACCCCTCCACTTT
clone_size: many; v_call: TRBV4-1; j_call: TRBJ1-5; d_call: NA; cdr3_aa: CASSQGGSSNQPQHF; cdr3_nt: TGCGCCAGCAGCCAAGGGGGCAGTAGCAATCAGCCCCAGCATTTT
clone_size: NA; v_call: TRBV6-2/TRBV6-3; j_call: TRBJ2-1; d_call: TRBD1; cdr3_aa: CASSYSRKGAGEQFF; cdr3_nt: TGTGCCAGCAGTTACTCTCGTAAGGGGGCTGGGGAGCAGTTCTTC
clone_size: NA; v_call: TRBV7-9; j_call: TRBJ1-6; d_call: TRBD1; cdr3_aa: CASSPGTGLPPLHF; cdr3_nt: TGTGCCAGCAGCCCCGGGACAGGGTTGCCACCCCTCCACTTT
clone_size: NA; v_call: TRBV7-2; j_call: TRBJ1-5; d_call: NA; cdr3_aa: CASSQRGGMSNQPQHF; cdr3_nt: TGTGCCAGCAGCCAGAGAGGCGGGATGAGCAATCAGCCCCAGCATTTT
clone_size: many; v_call: TRBV4-1; j_call: TRBJ2-3; d_call: NA; cdr3_aa: CASSQEASTDTQYF; cdr3_nt: TGCGCCAGCAGCCAAGAAGCGAGCACAGATACGCAGTATTTT
clone_size: NA; v_call: TRBV5-6; j_call: TRBJ1-2; d_call: NA; cdr3_aa: CASSLEDGYYGYTF; cdr3_nt: TGTGCCAGCAGCTTGGAGGACGGCTACTATGGCTACACCTTC
clone_size: many; v_call: TRBV18; j_call: TRBJ1-1; d_call: NA; cdr3_aa: CASSPISGDTEAFF; cdr3_nt: TGTGCCAGCTCACCCATATCAGGGGACACTGAAGCTTTCTTT
clone_size: few; v_call: TRBV5-1; j_call: TRBJ1-4; d_call: NA; cdr3_aa: CASSLAAGSEKLFF; cdr3_nt: TGCGCCAGCAGCTTGGCCGCGGGATCCGAAAAACTGTTTTTT
clone_size: few; v_call: TRBV20-1; j_call: TRBJ2-7; d_call: TRBD2; cdr3_aa: CSAWGLAGLSEQYF; cdr3_nt: TGCAGTGCTTGGGGACTAGCGGGGCTCTCCGAGCAGTACTTC
clone_size: few; v_call: TRBV6-6; j_call: TRBJ2-2; d_call: NA; cdr3_aa: CASSYPRGGDIGELFF; cdr3_nt: TGTGCCAGCAGTTACCCAAGGGGGGGAGATATTGGGGAGCTGTTTTTT
clone_size: NA; v_call: TRBV12-3/TRBV12-4; j_call: TRBJ1-1; d_call: TRBD1; cdr3_aa: CASSRTWGRQGNTEAFF; cdr3_nt: TGTGCCAGCAGTCGAACCTGGGGTCGACAGGGGAACACTGAAGCTTTCTTT
clone_size: NA; v_call: TRBV5-6; j_call: TRBJ2-5; d_call: NA; cdr3_aa: CASSLSEGWETQYF; cdr3_nt: TGTGCCAGCAGCTTGTCGGAGGGATGGGAGACCCAGTACTTC
clone_size: few; v_call: TRBV12-3/TRBV12-4; j_call: TRBJ1-6; d_call: NA; cdr3_aa: CASSLPYSDSPLHF; cdr3_nt: TGTGCCAGCAGCCTACCCTATTCCGATTCACCCCTCCACTTT
clone_size: NA; v_call: TRBV6-5; j_call: TRBJ2-1; d_call: TRBD1; cdr3_aa: CASSRQGGYNEQFF; cdr3_nt: TGTGCCAGCAGTCGACAGGGGGGCTACAATGAGCAGTTCTTC
clone_size: few; v_call: TRBV2; j_call: TRBJ2-1; d_call: NA; cdr3_aa: CASSEGSEQFF; cdr3_nt: TGTGCCAGCAGTGAGGGGTCTGAGCAGTTCTTC
clone_size: few; v_call: TRBV30; j_call: TRBJ2-1; d_call: TRBD2; cdr3_aa: CAWSVGTSEYNEQFF; cdr3_nt: TGTGCCTGGAGTGTGGGGACTAGCGAGTACAATGAGCAGTTCTTC
clone_size: NA; v_call: TRBV29-1; j_call: TRBJ2-2; d_call: NA; cdr3_aa: CSGLVDTTGELFF; cdr3_nt: TGCAGCGGTCTTGTAGACACAACCGGGGAGCTGTTTTTT
clone_size: NA; v_call: TRBV29-1; j_call: TRBJ2-2; d_call: TRBD2; cdr3_aa: CSVNPLTSGNTGELFF; cdr3_nt: TGCAGCGTCAATCCTCTGACTAGCGGGAACACCGGGGAGCTGTTTTTT
clone_size: NA; v_call: TRBV7-2; j_call: TRBJ2-3; d_call: TRBD2; cdr3_aa: CASSRMRLAGTDTQYF; cdr3_nt: TGTGCCAGCAGCCGCATGAGACTAGCGGGGACAGATACGCAGTATTTT
clone_size: NA; v_call: TRBV7-7; j_call: TRBJ2-3; d_call: NA; cdr3_aa: CASSLGPSGTDTQYF; cdr3_nt: TGTGCCAGCAGCTTAGGACCCTCCGGCACAGATACGCAGTATTTT
clone_size: many; v_call: TRBV7-9; j_call: TRBJ2-1; d_call: NA; cdr3_aa: CASSVTQGREQFF; cdr3_nt: TGTGCCAGCAGCGTAACTCAGGGACGTGAGCAGTTCTTC
clone_size: few; v_call: TRBV7-9; j_call: TRBJ1-5; d_call: TRBD1; cdr3_aa: CASSPGQLLGAQHF; cdr3_nt: TGTGCCAGCAGCCCGGGACAGCTCCTCGGGGCCCAGCATTTT
clone_size: few; v_call: TRBV6-6; j_call: TRBJ1-2; d_call: NA; cdr3_aa: CASSFDWGQNYGYTF; cdr3_nt: TGTGCCAGCAGTTTTGATTGGGGCCAAAACTATGGCTACACCTTC
clone_size: few; v_call: TRBV5-1; j_call: TRBJ2-3; d_call: TRBD2; cdr3_aa: CASSQPGGADTQYF; cdr3_nt: TGCGCCAGCAGCCAACCCGGGGGGGCAGATACGCAGTATTTT
clone_size: many; v_call: TRBV7-2; j_call: TRBJ1-5; d_call: NA; cdr3_aa: CASSPGGASNQPQHF; cdr3_nt: TGTGCCAGCAGCCCCGGCGGGGCCAGCAATCAGCCCCAGCATTTT
clone_size: few; v_call: TRBV4-3; j_call: TRBJ1-4; d_call: TRBD1; cdr3_aa: CASSQDRQGVEKLFF; cdr3_nt: TGCGCCAGCAGCCAAGATCGACAGGGGGTTGAAAAACTGTTTTTT
clone_size: few; v_call: TRBV12-5; j_call: TRBJ2-7; d_call: NA; cdr3_aa: CASVQGGTYEQYF; cdr3_nt: TGTGCTAGTGTCCAAGGGGGAACCTACGAGCAGTACTTC
clone_size: few; v_call: TRBV7-2; j_call: TRBJ2-7; d_call: NA; cdr3_aa: CASAISYEQYF; cdr3_nt: TGTGCCAGCGCTATTTCCTACGAGCAGTACTTC
clone_size: few; v_call: TRBV20-1; j_call: TRBJ2-3; d_call: TRBD2; cdr3_aa: CSGSGGSPADTQYF; cdr3_nt: TGCAGTGGGAGCGGGGGATCGCCAGCAGATACGCAGTATTTT
clone_size: many; v_call: TRBV6-2/TRBV6-3; j_call: TRBJ1-4; d_call: NA; cdr3_aa: CASQRDHNEKLFF; cdr3_nt: TGTGCCAGCCAGCGTGACCATAATGAAAAACTGTTTTTT